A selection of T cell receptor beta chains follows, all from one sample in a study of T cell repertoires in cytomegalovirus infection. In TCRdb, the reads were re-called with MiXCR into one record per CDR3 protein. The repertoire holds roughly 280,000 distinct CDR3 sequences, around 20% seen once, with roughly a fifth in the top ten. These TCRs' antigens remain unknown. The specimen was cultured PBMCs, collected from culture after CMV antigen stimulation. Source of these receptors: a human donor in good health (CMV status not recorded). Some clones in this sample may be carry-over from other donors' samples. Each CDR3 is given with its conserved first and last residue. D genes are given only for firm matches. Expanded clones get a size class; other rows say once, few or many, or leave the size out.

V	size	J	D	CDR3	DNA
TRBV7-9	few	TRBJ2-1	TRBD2	CASSLGAASGRGDEQFF	TGTGCCAGCAGCTTAGGGGCCGCCAGCGGGAGAGGCGATGAGCAGTTCTTC
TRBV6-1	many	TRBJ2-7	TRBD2	CASSEELAGSYEQYF	TGTGCCAGCAGTGAAGAACTAGCGGGGTCCTACGAGCAGTACTTC
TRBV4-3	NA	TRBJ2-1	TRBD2	CASSQDRAKGEGNEQFF	TGCGCCAGCAGCCAAGATCGGGCCAAAGGGGAGGGCAATGAGCAGTTCTTC
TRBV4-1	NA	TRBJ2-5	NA	CASSQGPGNEGETQYF	TGCGCCAGCAGCCAAGGACCCGGGAATGAGGGAGAGACCCAGTACTTC
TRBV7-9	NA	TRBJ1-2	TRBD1	CASTPGQGSYGYTF	TGTGCCAGCACTCCGGGACAGGGAAGCTATGGCTACACCTTC
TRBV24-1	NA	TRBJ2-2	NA	CATSDFGQDTGELFF	TGTGCCACCAGTGATTTCGGTCAGGACACCGGGGAGCTGTTTTTT
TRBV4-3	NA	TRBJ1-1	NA	CASSQDIRSSEAFF	TGCGCCAGCAGCCAAGATATCCGGTCCTCTGAAGCTTTCTTT
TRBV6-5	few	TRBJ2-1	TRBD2	CASSYMTSGSNEQFF	TGTGCCAGCAGTTATATGACTAGCGGGAGTAATGAGCAGTTCTTC
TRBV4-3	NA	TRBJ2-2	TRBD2	CASSQDASGRVTGKLFF	TGCGCCAGCAGCCAAGATGCTAGCGGGAGGGTCACCGGGAAGCTGTTTTTT
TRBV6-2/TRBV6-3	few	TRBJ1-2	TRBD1	CASSTARTGNGYTF	TGTGCCAGCAGTACGGCCCGGACAGGGAATGGCTACACCTTC
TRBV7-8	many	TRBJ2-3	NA	CASSPGGVPTDTQYF	TGTGCCAGCAGCCCAGGGGGGGTCCCCACAGATACGCAGTATTTT
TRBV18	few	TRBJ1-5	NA	CASSPTDSPNQPQHF	TGTGCCAGCTCACCGACGGACAGCCCTAATCAGCCCCAGCATTTT
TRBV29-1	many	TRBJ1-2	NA	CSVGQGYYGYTF	TGCAGCGTTGGGCAGGGGTACTATGGCTACACCTTC
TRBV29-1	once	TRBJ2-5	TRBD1	CSAEQGGQETQYF	TGCAGCGCAGAACAGGGGGGCCAAGAGACCCAGTACTTC
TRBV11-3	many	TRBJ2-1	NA	CASSLDSVRDTSYNEQFF	TGTGCCAGCAGCTTAGACTCCGTCCGGGACACCTCCTACAATGAGCAGTTCTTC
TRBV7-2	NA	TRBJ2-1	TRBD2	CASRQGLAGSTGAFDEQFF	TGTGCCAGCAGACAGGGACTAGCGGGTTCAACGGGGGCGTTCGATGAGCAGTTCTTC
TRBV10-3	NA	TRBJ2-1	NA	CATIVNGANYNEQFF	TGTGCCACCATCGTCAATGGGGCGAACTACAATGAGCAGTTCTTC
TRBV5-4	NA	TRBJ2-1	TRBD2	CASSLDRGSGRVNEQFF	TGTGCCAGCAGCTTGGATCGGGGTAGCGGGAGGGTAAATGAGCAGTTCTTC
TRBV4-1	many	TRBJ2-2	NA	CASRRFGRVNTGELFF	TGCGCCAGCAGACGTTTTGGACGGGTGAACACCGGGGAGCTGTTTTTT
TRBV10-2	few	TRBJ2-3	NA	CASSEKSFWGTDTQYF	TGCGCCAGCAGTGAAAAATCTTTTTGGGGCACAGATACGCAGTATTTT
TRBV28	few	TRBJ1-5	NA	CASSLAGTQHF	TGTGCCAGCAGTTTGGCAGGGACCCAGCATTTT
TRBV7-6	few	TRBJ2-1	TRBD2	CASSRGPQRGGGEQFF	TGTGCCAGCAGTAGAGGCCCTCAGCGGGGAGGTGGTGAGCAGTTCTTC
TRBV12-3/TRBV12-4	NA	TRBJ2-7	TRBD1	CASSRQGSSYEQYF	TGTGCCAGCAGTCGACAGGGGTCATCCTACGAGCAGTACTTC
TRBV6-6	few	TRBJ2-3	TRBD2	CASSLGLAGVADTQYF	TGTGCCAGCAGTTTGGGACTAGCGGGAGTCGCAGATACGCAGTATTTT
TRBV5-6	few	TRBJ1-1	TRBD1	CASSGTGGASTEAFF	TGTGCCAGCAGTGGGACAGGGGGCGCGAGCACTGAAGCTTTCTTT
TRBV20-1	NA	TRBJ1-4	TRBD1	CSATGTGSEKLFF	TGCAGTGCTACCGGGACAGGGAGTGAAAAACTGTTTTTT
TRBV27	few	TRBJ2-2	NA	CASSLFSPNAGELFF	TGTGCCAGCAGTTTATTCTCACCCAACGCCGGGGAGCTGTTTTTT
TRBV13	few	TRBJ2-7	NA	CASSRRDNRYEQYF	TGTGCCAGCAGCCGACGGGACAATCGCTACGAGCAGTACTTC
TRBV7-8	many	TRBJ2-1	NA	CASSSLGQGLVDEQFF	TGTGCCAGCAGCTCACTGGGACAGGGACTAGTCGATGAGCAGTTCTTC